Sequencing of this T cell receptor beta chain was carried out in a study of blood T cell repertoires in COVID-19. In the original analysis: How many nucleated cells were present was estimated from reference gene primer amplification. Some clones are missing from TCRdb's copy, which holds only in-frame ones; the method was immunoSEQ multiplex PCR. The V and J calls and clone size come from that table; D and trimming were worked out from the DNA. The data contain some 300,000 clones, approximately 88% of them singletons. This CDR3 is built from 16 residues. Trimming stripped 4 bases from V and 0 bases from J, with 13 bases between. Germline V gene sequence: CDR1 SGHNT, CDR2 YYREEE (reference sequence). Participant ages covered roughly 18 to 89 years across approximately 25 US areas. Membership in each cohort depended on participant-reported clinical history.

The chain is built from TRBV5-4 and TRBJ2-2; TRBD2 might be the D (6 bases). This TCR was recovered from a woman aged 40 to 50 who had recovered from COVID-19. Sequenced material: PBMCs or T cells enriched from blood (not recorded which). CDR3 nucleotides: TGTGCCAGCAGCACCGGGACTGCATCGAACACCGGGGAGCTGTTTTTT. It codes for CASSTGTASNTGELFF.